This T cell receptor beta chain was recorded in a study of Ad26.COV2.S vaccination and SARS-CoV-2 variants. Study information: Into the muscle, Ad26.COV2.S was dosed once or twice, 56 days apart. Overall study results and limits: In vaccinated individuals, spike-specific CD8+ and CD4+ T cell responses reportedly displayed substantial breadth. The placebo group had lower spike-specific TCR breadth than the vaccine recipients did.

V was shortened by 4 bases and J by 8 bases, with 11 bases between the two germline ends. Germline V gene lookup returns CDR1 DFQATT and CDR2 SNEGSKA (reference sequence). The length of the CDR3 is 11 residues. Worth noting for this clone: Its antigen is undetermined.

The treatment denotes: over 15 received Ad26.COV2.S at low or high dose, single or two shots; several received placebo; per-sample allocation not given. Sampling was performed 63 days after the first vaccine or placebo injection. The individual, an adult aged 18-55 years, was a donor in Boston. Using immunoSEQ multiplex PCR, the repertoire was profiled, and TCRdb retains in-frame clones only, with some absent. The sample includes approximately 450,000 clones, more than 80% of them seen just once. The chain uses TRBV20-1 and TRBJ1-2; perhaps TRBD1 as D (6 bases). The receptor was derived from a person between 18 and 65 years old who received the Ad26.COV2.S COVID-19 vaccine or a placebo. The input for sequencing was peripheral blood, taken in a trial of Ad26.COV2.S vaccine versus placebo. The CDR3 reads CSATGAWGYTF. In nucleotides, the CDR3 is TGCAGTGCTACAGGGGCTTGGGGCTACACCTTC.